This is a list of T cell receptor beta chains from one sample in a study of T cell changes during pregnancy in multiple sclerosis. Repertoires were generated with immunoSEQ multiplex PCR, while TCRdb's copy carries only in-frame clones and drops some. The sample records 74,000 or so clones, about 92% being singletons. This sample comprised CD4+ T cells from peripheral blood mononuclear cells, obtained before pregnancy. These receptors originate from a female donor with multiple sclerosis, enrolled in a pregnancy study. CDR3s include the opening cysteine and the closing phenylalanine or tryptophan. D genes are given only for firm matches.

j_gene	v_gene	len	d_gene	CDR3nt	CDR3aa
TRBJ2-3	TRBV6-6	15	TRBD2	TGTGCCAGCACCTACGGACTAGCGGCCACAGATACGCAGTATTTT	CASTYGLAATDTQYF
TRBJ2-2	TRBV11-2	15	NA	TGTGCCAGCAGCTTAGGAGGGAGACTCACTGGGGAGCTGTTTTTT	CASSLGGRLTGELFF
TRBJ2-7	TRBV4-1	15	TRBD2	TGCGCCAGCAGCAGGACTAGCGGGGACTCCTACGAGCAGTACTTC	CASSRTSGDSYEQYF
TRBJ2-2	TRBV7-6	15	NA	TGTGCCAGCAGCTTACTGAGGGCGGGGACCGGGGAGCTGTTTTTT	CASSLLRAGTGELFF
TRBJ2-2	TRBV5-1	15	TRBD2	TGCGCCAGCAGCTTGAGCGGGAGCCCCACCGGGGAGCTGTTTTTT	CASSLSGSPTGELFF
TRBJ2-3	TRBV19	12	TRBD2	TGTGCCAGTAGCCCCCCCAGCGGGGGGCAGTATTTT	CASSPPSGGQYF
TRBJ1-1	TRBV19	13	NA	TGTGCCAGTACCCTAGGGGCTAACACTGAAGCTTTCTTT	CASTLGANTEAFF
TRBJ1-1	TRBV2	13	NA	TGTGCCAGCAGAGCTGAAATGAACACTGAAGCTTTCTTT	CASRAEMNTEAFF
TRBJ2-2	TRBV5-1	15	TRBD2	TGCGCCAGCAGCGTGACTAGCGGTAACACCGGGGAGCTGTTTTTT	CASSVTSGNTGELFF
TRBJ1-1	TRBV6-5	15	NA	TGTGCCAGCAGTTACTTGGGGGCGCGAGGCACTGAAGCTTTCTTT	CASSYLGARGTEAFF
TRBJ2-7	TRBV30	13	NA	TGTGCCTGGAGTCCGGTCCTGTCCTACGAGCAGTACTTC	CAWSPVLSYEQYF